Listed below are T cell receptor beta chains from one sample, sequenced in a study of blood T cell repertoires in COVID-19. Sequencing used immunoSEQ multiplex PCR; TCRdb keeps in-frame clones, though not all of them. Of about 80,000 clones detected, over 65% appear once; the ten largest clones hold 5.7%. The sequenced material came from peripheral blood. The origin of the receptors is a man in his forties or fifties with active or convalescent COVID-19. Each CDR3 is given without its conserved first and last residue.

v_call	cdr3_aa
TRBV30	AWSVNFLSRDEQY
TRBV6-5	ASSAREGTEAF
TRBV5-1	ASSYLAGGQGTEELF
TRBV2	ASSEGTGSGNTIY
TRBV5-1	ASSFTGGPTGGGYT
TRBV19	ASSIDRVGNEQY
TRBV5-1	ASSPGQGAPGEQY
TRBV9	ASSSDRAGGYT
TRBV6-5	ASSYAAGGNTGELF
TRBV7-9	ASSYQLAGGTDTQY
TRBV6-4	ASRAGGRTDTQY
TRBV27	ASSRSLGVYNSPLH
TRBV5-5	ASSWVSVGGYT
TRBV5-6	ASSLEANTEAF
TRBV7-3	ASSSSTGGVGELF
TRBV5-1	ASSLEPSGVRQETQY
TRBV5-1	ASSLTAYSYEQY
TRBV19	ASSNGRGGNTIY
TRBV10-3	AIGWRAQY
TRBV6-2/TRBV6-3	ASSGSGGNSNQPQH
TRBV3-1/TRBV3-2	ASSPRTGGRNTEAF
TRBV7-6	ASSFSRQKLINYGYT
TRBV19	ASSPDREWRDTQY
TRBV6-2/TRBV6-3	ASSHRVGNEKLF
TRBV2	ARGPGGGYT
TRBV5-6	ASSLGGDPTDEQY
TRBV7-3	ASSSPASREQF
TRBV19	ASTDGQADGYT
TRBV2	ASAGRWWEQY
TRBV11-3	ASSLDPLRGTNTGELF
TRBV3-1/TRBV3-2	ASSQVWGQAREAF
TRBV5-1	ASSYPGTGKGGYT
TRBV6-2/TRBV6-3	ASTPLAAQDTQY
TRBV12-3/TRBV12-4	ASRITGLRAF
TRBV2	ASSSKVGPRFEDGYT
TRBV5-5	ASSLRQGSHTGELF
TRBV6-4	ASSGTGSGELF
TRBV9	ASSVGGREYNSPLH
TRBV3-1/TRBV3-2	ASSPSEAPYEQY
TRBV11-2	ASSLKRGGGRNTDTQY
TRBV19	ASSPWASGRSSYNEQF
TRBV25-1	ASRPPGGTNEKLF
TRBV25-1	ASRGQGAYNEQF
TRBV5-4	ASSLGLAGGYEQY
TRBV30	AWSVLPGGATYEQY